This T cell receptor beta chain was recovered during a study of metastatic and nonmetastatic thyroid tumors. Study-level background: Repertoires from blood and tumor or nodule tissue of malignant and benign thyroid patients were compared. General observations from the study: When malignant thyroid tumors were compared with benign nodules, TCR beta diversity was reportedly significantly higher in the malignant tumors. This held in both blood and tumor samples.

CDR1 and CDR2 from the germline V gene are KGHDR and SFDVKD. V trimming: 9 bases; J trimming: 3 bases; junction bases outside the gene matches: 19. The CDR3 runs to 17 residues. In the original processing: Researchers built a distant-metastasis classifier for papillary thyroid cancer that drew on CDR3 differences across clinicopathological groups. Via MiXCR, TCRdb re-called the PCR reads. TCRdb's processing, not the authors', yielded these V and J calls. The profile shows some 29,000 clones, approximately 16% of them singletons. Thyroid surgery was preceded by no treatment in any patient. Regarding this clone: Its antigen is unknown. This CDR3 is missing its conserved last phenylalanine or tryptophan, likely due to a read error.

This receptor was obtained from a female donor with papillary thyroid cancer or a benign thyroid nodule (not recorded which). Some clones in this sample may be carry-over from other donors' samples. The chain joins TRBV24-1 to TRBJ2-7; 7 nucleotides align to TRBD1. Sequences were obtained from blood. The CDR3 coding sequence is TGTGCCACCGGGGACCTTACAGGGGTGCGACTACACTACGAGCAGTACCTC. Translation: CATGDLTGVRLHYEQYL.